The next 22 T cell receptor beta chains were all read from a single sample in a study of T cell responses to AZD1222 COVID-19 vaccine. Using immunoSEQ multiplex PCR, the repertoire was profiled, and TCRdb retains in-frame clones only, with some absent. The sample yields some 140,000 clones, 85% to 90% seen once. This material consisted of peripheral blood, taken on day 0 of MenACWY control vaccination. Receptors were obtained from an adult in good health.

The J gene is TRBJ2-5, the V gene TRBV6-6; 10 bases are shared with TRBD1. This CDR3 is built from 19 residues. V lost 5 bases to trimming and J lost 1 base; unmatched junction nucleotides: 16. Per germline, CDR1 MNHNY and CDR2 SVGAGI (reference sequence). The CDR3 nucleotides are TGTGCCAGCAGTCGATCCGGGACAGGGGTCCTATTTGTCCAAGAGACCCAGTACTTC. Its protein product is CASSRSGTGVLFVQETQYF.

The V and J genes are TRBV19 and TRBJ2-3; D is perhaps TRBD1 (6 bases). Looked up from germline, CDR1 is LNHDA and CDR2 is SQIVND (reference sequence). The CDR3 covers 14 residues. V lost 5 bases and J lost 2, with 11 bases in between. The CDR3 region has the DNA TGTGCCAGTAGTCTGAAGGGGGACACAGATACGCAGTATTTT. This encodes CASSLKGDTDTQYF. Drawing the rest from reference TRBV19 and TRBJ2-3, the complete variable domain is DGGITQSPKYLFRKEGQNVTLSCEQNLNHDAMYWYRQDPGQGLRLIYYSQIVNDFQKGDIAEGYSVSREKKESFPLTVTSAQKNPTAFYLCASSLKGDTDTQYFGPGTRLTVL.

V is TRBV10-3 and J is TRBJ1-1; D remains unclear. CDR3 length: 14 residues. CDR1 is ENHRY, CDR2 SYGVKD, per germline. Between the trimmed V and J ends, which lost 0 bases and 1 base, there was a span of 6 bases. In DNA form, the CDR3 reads TGTGCCATCAGTGAGTCGGATGGGAACACTGAAGCTTTCTTT. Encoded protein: CAISESDGNTEAFF.

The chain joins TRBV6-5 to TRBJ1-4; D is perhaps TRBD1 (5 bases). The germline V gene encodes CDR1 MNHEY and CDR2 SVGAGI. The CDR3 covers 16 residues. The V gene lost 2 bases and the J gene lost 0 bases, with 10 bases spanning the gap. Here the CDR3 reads CASSYGTSATNEKLFF. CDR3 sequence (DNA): TGTGCCAGCAGTTACGGGACGTCGGCAACTAATGAAAAACTGTTTTTT.

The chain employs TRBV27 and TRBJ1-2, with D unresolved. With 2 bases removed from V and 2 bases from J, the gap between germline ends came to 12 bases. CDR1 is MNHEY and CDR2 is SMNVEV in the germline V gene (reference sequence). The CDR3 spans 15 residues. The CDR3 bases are TGTGCCAGCAGTTTACAAGGACTGAAGAACTATGGCTACACCTTC. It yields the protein CASSLQGLKNYGYTF.

The CDR3 protein is CATSDFPLAAQHF. The CDR3, as DNA: TGTGCCACCAGTGATTTCCCGTTGGCAGCCCAGCATTTT. The V call is TRBV24-1, the J call TRBJ1-5; D is unclear. The CDR3 spans 13 residues. Trimming left V 1 base short and J 11 bases short, with 11 bases between. The V gene's germline CDR1 is KGHDR and CDR2 SFDVKD.

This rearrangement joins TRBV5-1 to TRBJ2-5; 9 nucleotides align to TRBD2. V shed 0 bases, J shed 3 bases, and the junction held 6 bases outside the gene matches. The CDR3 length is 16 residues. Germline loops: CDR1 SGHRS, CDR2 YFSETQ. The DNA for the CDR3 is TGCGCCAGCAGCTTGGGGGTTTCTAGCGGGGAAGAGACCCAGTACTTC. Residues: CASSLGVSSGEETQYF. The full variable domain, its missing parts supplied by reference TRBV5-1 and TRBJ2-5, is KAGVTQTPRYLIKTRGQQVTLSCSPISGHRSVSWYQQTPGQGLQFLFEYFSETQRNKGNFPGRFSGRQFSNSRSEMNVSTLELGDSALYLCASSLGVSSGEETQYFGPGTRLLVL.

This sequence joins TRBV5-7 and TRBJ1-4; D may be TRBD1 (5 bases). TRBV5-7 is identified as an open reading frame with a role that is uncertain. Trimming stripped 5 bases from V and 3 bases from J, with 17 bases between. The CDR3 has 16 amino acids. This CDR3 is CASRFREETANEKLFF. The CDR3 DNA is TGTGCCAGCAGATTCAGGGAGGAAACGGCTAATGAAAAACTGTTTTTT.

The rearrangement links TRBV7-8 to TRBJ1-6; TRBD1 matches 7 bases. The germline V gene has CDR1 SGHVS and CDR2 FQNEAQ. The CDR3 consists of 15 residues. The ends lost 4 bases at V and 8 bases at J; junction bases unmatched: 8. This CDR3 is CASSSPGTADSPLHF. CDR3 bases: TGTGCCAGCAGCTCGCCCGGGACAGCAGATTCACCCCTCCACTTT.

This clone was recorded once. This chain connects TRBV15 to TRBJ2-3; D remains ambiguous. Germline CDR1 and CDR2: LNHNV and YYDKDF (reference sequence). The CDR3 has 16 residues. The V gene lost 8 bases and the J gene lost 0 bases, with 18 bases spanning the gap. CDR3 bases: TGTGCCACCTCGCTTCTGAGCCTCGGGAGCACAGATACGCAGTATTTT. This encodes CATSLLSLGSTDTQYF.

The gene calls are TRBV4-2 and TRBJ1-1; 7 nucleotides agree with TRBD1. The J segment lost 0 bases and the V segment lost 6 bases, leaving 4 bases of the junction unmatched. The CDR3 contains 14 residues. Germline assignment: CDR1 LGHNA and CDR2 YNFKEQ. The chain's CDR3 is CASSLTGMNTEAFF. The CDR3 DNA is TGTGCCAGCAGTTTGACAGGGATGAACACTGAAGCTTTCTTT.

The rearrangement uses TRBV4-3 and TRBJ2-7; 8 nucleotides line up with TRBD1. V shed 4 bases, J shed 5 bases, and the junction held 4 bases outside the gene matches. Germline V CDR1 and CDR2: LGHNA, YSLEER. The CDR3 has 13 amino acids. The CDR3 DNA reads TGCGCCAGCAGCCTCAGACAGGGGAACGAGCAGTACTTC. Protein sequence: CASSLRQGNEQYF.

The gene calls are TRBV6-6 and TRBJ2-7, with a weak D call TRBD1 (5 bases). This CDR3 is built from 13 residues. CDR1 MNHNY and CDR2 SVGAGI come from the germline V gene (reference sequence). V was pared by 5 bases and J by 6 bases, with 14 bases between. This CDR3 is CASSLLRGLEQYF. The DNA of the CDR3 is TGTGCCAGCAGTCTCTTAAGGGGCCTCGAGCAGTACTTC.

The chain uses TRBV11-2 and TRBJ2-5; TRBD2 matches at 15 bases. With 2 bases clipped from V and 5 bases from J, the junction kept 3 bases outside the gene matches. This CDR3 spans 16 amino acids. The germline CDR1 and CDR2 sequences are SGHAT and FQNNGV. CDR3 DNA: TGTGCCAGCAGCTTATCCGGACTAGCGGGGGGGGAGACCCAGTACTTC. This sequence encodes CASSLSGLAGGETQYF.

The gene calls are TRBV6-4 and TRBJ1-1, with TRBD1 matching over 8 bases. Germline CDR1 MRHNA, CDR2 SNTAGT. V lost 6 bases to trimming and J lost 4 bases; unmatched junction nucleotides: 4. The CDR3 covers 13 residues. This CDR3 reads CASRSTGGTEAFF. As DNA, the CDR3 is TGTGCCAGCAGATCTACAGGGGGCACTGAAGCTTTCTTT.

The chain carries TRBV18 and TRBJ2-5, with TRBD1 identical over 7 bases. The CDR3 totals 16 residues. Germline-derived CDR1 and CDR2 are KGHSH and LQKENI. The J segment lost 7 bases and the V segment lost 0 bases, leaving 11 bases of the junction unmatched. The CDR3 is CASSPPATGPAGTQYF. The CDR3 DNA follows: TGTGCCAGCTCACCACCGGCGACAGGGCCCGCGGGGACCCAGTACTTC. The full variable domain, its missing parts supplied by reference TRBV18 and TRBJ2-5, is NAGVMQNPRHLVRRRGQEARLRCSPMKGHSHVYWYRQLPEEGLKFMVYLQKENIIDESGMPKERFSAEFPKEGPSILRIQQVVRGDSAAYFCASSPPATGPAGTQYFGPGTRLLVL.

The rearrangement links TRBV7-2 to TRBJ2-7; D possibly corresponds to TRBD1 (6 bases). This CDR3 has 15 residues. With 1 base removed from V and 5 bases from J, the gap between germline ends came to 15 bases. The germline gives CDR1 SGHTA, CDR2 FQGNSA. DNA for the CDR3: TGTGCCAGCAGCTTAGGACGCCAGGGGAACAACGAGCAGTACGTC. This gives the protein CASSLGRQGNNEQYV.

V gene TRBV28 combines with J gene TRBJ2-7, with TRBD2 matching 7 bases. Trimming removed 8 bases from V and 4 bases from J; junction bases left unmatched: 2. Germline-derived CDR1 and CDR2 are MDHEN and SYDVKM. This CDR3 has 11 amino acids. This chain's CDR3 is CASGGGYEQYF. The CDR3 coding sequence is TGTGCCAGCGGCGGGGGTTACGAGCAGTACTTC. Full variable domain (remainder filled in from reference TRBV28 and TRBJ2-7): DVKVTQSSRYLVKRTGEKVFLECVQDMDHENMFWYRQDPGLGLRLIYFSYDVKMKEKGDIPEGYSVSREKKERFSLILESASTNQTSMYLCASGGGYEQYFGPGTRLTVT.

CDR3 protein: CASSHRSPNYGYTF. The CDR3 coding sequence is TGTGCCAGTAGCCACAGGTCGCCTAACTATGGCTACACCTTC. The rearrangement uses TRBV19 and TRBJ1-2; a weak D match, TRBD1 (5 bases). CDR1 is LNHDA, CDR2 SQIVND, per germline (reference sequence). The CDR3 totals 14 residues. Trimming took off 6 bases at V and 0 bases at J, with 11 bases between the two ends. Using reference TRBV19 and TRBJ1-2 for the parts outside the CDR3, the full variable domain is DGGITQSPKYLFRKEGQNVTLSCEQNLNHDAMYWYRQDPGQGLRLIYYSQIVNDFQKGDIAEGYSVSREKKESFPLTVTSAQKNPTAFYLCASSHRSPNYGYTFGSGTRLTVV.

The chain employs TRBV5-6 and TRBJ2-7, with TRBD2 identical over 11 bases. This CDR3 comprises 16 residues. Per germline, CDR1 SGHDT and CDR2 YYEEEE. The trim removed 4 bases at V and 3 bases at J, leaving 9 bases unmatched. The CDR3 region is CASSVLAGGPIYEQYF. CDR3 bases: TGTGCCAGCAGCGTTTTAGCGGGAGGGCCGATCTACGAGCAGTACTTC.

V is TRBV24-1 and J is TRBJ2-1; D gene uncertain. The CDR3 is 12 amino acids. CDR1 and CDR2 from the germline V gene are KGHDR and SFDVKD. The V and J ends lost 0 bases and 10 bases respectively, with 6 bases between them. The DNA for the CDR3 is TGTGCCACCAGTGATTTGGGGATAGAGCAGTTCTTC. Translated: CATSDLGIEQFF.

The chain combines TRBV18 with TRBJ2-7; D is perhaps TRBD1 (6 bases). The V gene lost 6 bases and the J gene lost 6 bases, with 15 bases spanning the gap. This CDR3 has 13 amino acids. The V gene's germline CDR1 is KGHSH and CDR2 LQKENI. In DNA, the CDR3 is TGTGCCAGCTCCCCAGGACAGCGCCTCGAGCAGTACTTC. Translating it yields CASSPGQRLEQYF.